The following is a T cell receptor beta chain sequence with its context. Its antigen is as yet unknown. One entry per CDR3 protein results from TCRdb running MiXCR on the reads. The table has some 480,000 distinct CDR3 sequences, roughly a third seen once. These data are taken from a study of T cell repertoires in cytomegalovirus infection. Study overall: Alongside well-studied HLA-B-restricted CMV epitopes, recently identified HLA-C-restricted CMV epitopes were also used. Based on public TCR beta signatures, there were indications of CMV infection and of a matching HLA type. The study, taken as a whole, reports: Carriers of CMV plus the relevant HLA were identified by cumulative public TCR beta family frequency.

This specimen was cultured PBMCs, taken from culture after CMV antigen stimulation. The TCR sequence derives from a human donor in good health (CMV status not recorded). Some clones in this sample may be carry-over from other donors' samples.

The CDR3 region is CATERVGQETQYF. The CDR3 coding sequence is TGTGCCACCGAGAGGGTTGGCCAAGAGACCCAGTACTTC. The chain combines TRBV25-1 with TRBJ2-5, with a weak D call TRBD2 (5 bases). V lost 10 bases and J 1 base, leaving 13 bases between the germline ends. Germline V gene lookup returns CDR1 MGHDK and CDR2 SYGVNS. CDR3 length equals 13 residues.